The 24 T cell receptor beta chains given below trace back to one sample, sequenced in a study of TIL therapy for anti-PD-1-resistant metastatic lung cancer. Described time point: pre-treatment sample, taken before nivolumab and TIL therapy. Most excised metastases sampled were pleural nodules or supraclavicular lymph nodes. The immunoSEQ assay was v3. Sequencing used immunoSEQ multiplex PCR; TCRdb keeps in-frame clones, though not all of them. This sample has about 50,000 clones; just over 70% occur once, and the top ten carry 5.6%. This material consisted of tumor tissue, taken at baseline. These receptors were collected from a person aged 25 to 80 with non-small cell lung cancer.

This rearrangement joins TRBV14 to TRBJ1-2, with 9 bases that match TRBD1. V shed 2 bases and J 5 bases; nucleotides not matched to a gene: 12. Germline V gene lookup returns CDR1 SGHDN and CDR2 FVKESK. The CDR3 spans 17 residues. CDR3 sequence (DNA): TGTGCCAGCAGCCAATCAGGACAGGGGCTCGCTACTTATGGCTACACCTTC. Amino acid sequence: CASSQSGQGLATYGYTF.

V is TRBV6-1 and J is TRBJ2-1; possibly TRBD2 for D (6 bases). The CDR3 is 15 amino acids. Trimming cost V 1 base and J 4 bases, with 11 bases left between them. Germline V gene lookup returns CDR1 MNHNS and CDR2 SASEGT. The CDR3 region has the DNA TGTGCCAGCAGTGAAGGGCGGGGAGTGTACAATGAGCAGTTCTTC. This translates into CASSEGRGVYNEQFF.

This chain links TRBV28 with TRBJ2-2, with a weak D call TRBD1 (6 bases). Trimming shortened V by 5 bases and J by 8 bases, and 9 bases separated the two germline ends. Germline loops: CDR1 MDHEN, CDR2 SYDVKM. The CDR3 covers 12 residues. CDR3 sequence: CASSLGTGELFF. CDR3 nucleotide sequence: TGTGCCAGCAGTCTCGGGACAGGGGAGCTGTTTTTT.

The chain joins TRBV19 to TRBJ1-2; 9 bases match TRBD1. Germline lookup yields CDR1 LNHDA and CDR2 SQIVND (reference sequence). The CDR3 extends over 14 amino acids. V lost 3 bases to trimming and J lost 2 bases; unmatched junction nucleotides: 1. DNA for the CDR3: TGTGCCAGTAGTATCGGGACAGGGAACTATGGCTACACCTTC. This gives the protein CASSIGTGNYGYTF.

This clone has a handful of counts. The CDR3 loop reads CASSLAKRGANYGYTF. For the CDR3, the DNA is TGTGCCAGCAGCTTGGCCAAAAGGGGAGCTAACTATGGCTACACCTTC. The J gene is TRBJ1-2, the V gene TRBV5-4; a possible D gene is TRBD1 (5 bases). V was clipped by 0 bases and J by 0 bases, with 12 bases between them. Germline CDR1 and CDR2: SGHNT and YYREEE (reference sequence). The CDR3 contains 16 residues. The entire variable domain, with the rest obtained from reference TRBV5-4 and TRBJ1-2, is as follows: ETGVTQSPTHLIKTRGQQVTLRCSSQSGHNTVSWYQQALGQGPQFIFQYYREEENGRGNFPPRFSGLQFPNYSSELNVNALELDDSALYLCASSLAKRGANYGYTFGSGTRLTVV.

J is TRBJ2-7 and V is TRBV29-1, with D perhaps given as TRBD1 or TRBD2 (5 bases each). V was trimmed by 8 bases and J by 4 bases, leaving 15 bases between them. The CDR3 loop spans 12 amino acids. Germline assignment: CDR1 SQVTM and CDR2 ANQGSEA. This chain's CDR3 is CSFRVGNYEQYF. The CDR3 nucleotides read TGCAGCTTCAGGGTCGGGAATTACGAGCAGTACTTC.

The chain joins TRBV19 to TRBJ2-7, with 7 bases matching TRBD1. The CDR3 loop spans 16 amino acids. CDR1 LNHDA and CDR2 SQIVND come from the germline V gene (reference sequence). The trim removed 5 bases at V and 2 bases at J, leaving 12 bases unmatched. Written as DNA, the CDR3 is TGTGCCAGTAGTTTAAGACTGACAGGGAGCACCTACGAGCAGTACTTC. This codes for CASSLRLTGSTYEQYF. The variable domain in full, with the rest retrieved from reference TRBV19 and TRBJ2-7, is DGGITQSPKYLFRKEGQNVTLSCEQNLNHDAMYWYRQDPGQGLRLIYYSQIVNDFQKGDIAEGYSVSREKKESFPLTVTSAQKNPTAFYLCASSLRLTGSTYEQYFGPGTRLTVT.

This clone was recorded once. The chain carries TRBV6-5 and TRBJ2-7; tentative D call: TRBD2 (7 bases). Per germline, CDR1 MNHEY and CDR2 SVGAGI. The CDR3 runs 14 residues. The V gene lost 2 bases and the J gene lost 6 bases, with 14 bases spanning the gap. The CDR3: CASSYRGAPREQYF. DNA for the CDR3: TGTGCCAGCAGTTACCGGGGGGCGCCCCGCGAGCAGTACTTC.

The chain couples TRBV30 to TRBJ2-7, with 9 nucleotides matching TRBD1. The germline V gene has CDR1 GTSNPN and CDR2 SVGIG (reference sequence). V dropped 4 bases and J dropped 3; count of bases not matched to a gene: 4. This CDR3 comprises 13 residues. The CDR3: CAWNLDRGYEQYF. CDR3 sequence (DNA): TGTGCCTGGAATCTGGACAGGGGCTACGAGCAGTACTTC.

On this clone itself: At one of its ends the junction is not consistent with the germline gene, which may arise from a read error. The chain joins TRBV7-7 to TRBJ2-5, with TRBD2 matching over 10 bases. This CDR3 comprises 16 residues. Germline loops: CDR1 SSHAT, CDR2 FNYEAQ (reference sequence). The CDR3 sequence: CASSARLAGGQETQYF. CDR3 coding DNA: TGTGCTAGCAGCGCAAGACTAGCGGGCGGACAAGAGACCCAGTACTTC.

In its sample, this clone was seen a few times. This chain connects TRBV7-2 to TRBJ1-5; 7 bases are a match to TRBD1. Germline CDR1 reads SGHTA; CDR2 reads FQGNSA. This CDR3 is built from 15 residues. V gave up 2 bases and J gave up 2 bases; unmatched junction bases: 3. The CDR3 loop is CASSLYGQGNQPQHF. As DNA, the CDR3 is TGTGCCAGCAGCTTATATGGACAGGGCAATCAGCCCCAGCATTTT.

The chain uses TRBV19 and TRBJ1-5; tentatively, D is TRBD1 (5 bases). Germline CDR1 reads LNHDA; CDR2 reads SQIVND (reference sequence). The CDR3 is 13 amino acids. With 4 bases removed from V and 5 bases from J, the gap between germline ends came to 9 bases. The CDR3, as DNA: TGTGCCAGTAGTAGGGGGTACGATCAGCCCCAGCATTTT. Translating gives CASSRGYDQPQHF.

The rearrangement joins TRBV15 to TRBJ2-1; no reliable D call. The CDR3 has 14 amino acids. CDR1 and CDR2 from the germline V gene are LNHNV and YYDKDF (reference sequence). With 5 bases removed from V and 9 bases from J, the gap between germline ends came to 17 bases. CDR3 in DNA: TGTGCCACCAGCCGCGATGCCGTAACAAGTGAGCAGTTCTTC. Translated, it gives CATSRDAVTSEQFF.

The rearrangement uses TRBV4-3 and TRBJ1-5; 7 positions match TRBD1. With V trimmed by 1 base and J by 6 bases, 6 bases remained unmatched. This CDR3 has 15 amino acids. Germline V lookup: CDR1 LGHNA, CDR2 YSLEER. CDR3 sequence reads: CASSQGVAGGQPQHF. DNA for the CDR3: TGCGCCAGCAGCCAAGGAGTGGCAGGGGGTCAGCCCCAGCATTTT.

The chain is built from TRBV27 and TRBJ2-7; 10 nucleotides agree with TRBD2. Germline V gene data show CDR1 as MNHEY and CDR2 as SMNVEV (reference sequence). V was pared by 5 bases and J by 4 bases, with 8 bases of the junction left unmatched. The CDR3 totals 15 residues. CDR3 bases: TGTGCCAGCAGTCTAACCGTAGCGGGAGGATACGAGCAGTACTTC. It yields the protein CASSLTVAGGYEQYF.

The J gene is TRBJ1-5, the V gene TRBV5-1; a possible D gene is TRBD1 (5 bases). The V gene's germline CDR1 is SGHRS and CDR2 YFSETQ. V gave up 0 bases and J gave up 3 bases, with 10 bases separating them. This CDR3 comprises 15 residues. CDR3 protein: CASSLGGKNNQPQHF. CDR3 nucleotides: TGCGCCAGCAGCTTGGGGGGGAAGAACAATCAGCCCCAGCATTTT.

The chain is built from TRBV11-3 and TRBJ2-1, with D perhaps TRBD2 (6 bases). CDR1 is SGHNT and CDR2 is YENEEA in the germline V gene. V lost 5 bases and J 0 bases, leaving 8 bases between the germline ends. This CDR3 is built from 14 residues. The CDR3 DNA is TGTGCCAGCAGCCCGCGGGACTCCTACAATGAGCAGTTCTTC. It codes for CASSPRDSYNEQFF.

The chain uses TRBV4-3 and TRBJ2-7; D is uncertain. The CDR3 has 15 residues. Trimming removed 0 bases at V and 3 bases at J, with 12 bases between. Germline V CDR1 and CDR2: LGHNA, YSLEER. DNA for the CDR3: TGCGCCAGCAGCCAAGAGTCCGGGCCGTACTACGAGCAGTACTTC. Translation gives CASSQESGPYYEQYF.

CDR3 amino acids: CASLPGQGRGEKLFF. The DNA of the CDR3 is TGTGCCAGCCTCCCGGGACAGGGGAGAGGGGAAAAACTGTTTTTT. The chain combines TRBV6-5 with TRBJ1-4; 10 bases agree with TRBD1. Germline V gene data show CDR1 as MNHEY and CDR2 as SVGAGI. This CDR3 is 15 amino acids long. After removal of 8 bases from V and 8 bases from J, the junction contained 11 bases not matched to a gene.

V is TRBV5-1 and J is TRBJ1-1, with D possibly being TRBD1 (5 bases). Trimming cost V 0 bases and J 4 bases, with 13 bases left between them. Germline CDR1 and CDR2: SGHRS and YFSETQ. The CDR3 is made up of 15 amino acids. The CDR3 loop reads CASSLGPGELTEAFF. The CDR3 DNA is TGCGCCAGCAGCTTGGGACCGGGGGAGCTCACTGAAGCTTTCTTT.

The chain employs TRBV7-8 and TRBJ1-3, with a tentative D call TRBD1 (6 bases). Per germline, CDR1 SGHVS and CDR2 FQNEAQ. The CDR3 loop spans 14 amino acids. Trimming cost V 6 bases and J 1 base, with 10 bases left between them. The CDR3 spells CASSLRGSGNTIYF. The DNA of the CDR3 is TGTGCCAGCAGTCTCAGGGGATCTGGAAACACCATATATTTT.

The rearrangement joins TRBV6-6 to TRBJ1-2; a possible D gene is TRBD1 (6 bases). Germline loops: CDR1 MNHNY, CDR2 SVGAGI (reference sequence). CDR3 size: 12 residues. V shed 4 bases and J shed 7 bases, with 10 bases lying between them. The chain's CDR3 is CASSSGAGGYTF. The CDR3 coding sequence is TGTGCCAGCAGTTCAGGGGCTGGTGGCTACACCTTC.

This clone was recorded once. The V and J genes are TRBV27 and TRBJ2-1; TRBD1 is a possible D gene (5 bases). This CDR3 is 12 amino acids long. V was trimmed by 5 bases and J by 8 bases, leaving 10 bases between them. Per the germline V gene, CDR1 is MNHEY and CDR2 is SMNVEV (reference sequence). CDR3 in amino acids: CASSLRGDEQFF. The DNA for the CDR3 is TGTGCCAGCAGTCTTAGGGGTGATGAGCAGTTCTTC.

This clone was found a few times. The chain recombines TRBV9 with TRBJ2-3; tentatively, D is TRBD1 or TRBD2 (5 bases each). V was cut by 4 bases and J by 2 bases, with 11 bases left in between. The CDR3 has 14 amino acids. CDR1 SGDLS and CDR2 YYNGEE come from the germline V gene. The CDR3: CASSLWDDTDTQYF. In DNA form, the CDR3 reads TGTGCCAGCAGCCTCTGGGACGACACAGATACGCAGTATTTT.